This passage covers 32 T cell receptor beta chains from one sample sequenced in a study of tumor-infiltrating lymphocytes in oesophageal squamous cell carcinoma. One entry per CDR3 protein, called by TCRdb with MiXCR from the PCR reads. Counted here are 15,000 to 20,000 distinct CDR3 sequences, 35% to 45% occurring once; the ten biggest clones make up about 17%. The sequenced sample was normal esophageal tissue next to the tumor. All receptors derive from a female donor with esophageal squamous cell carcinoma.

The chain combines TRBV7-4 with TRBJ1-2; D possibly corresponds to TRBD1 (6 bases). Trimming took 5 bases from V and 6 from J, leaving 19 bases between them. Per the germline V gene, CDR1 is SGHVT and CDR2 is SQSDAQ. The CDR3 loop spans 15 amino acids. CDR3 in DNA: TGTGCCAGCAGCCTGGGAGGGGGGGATGGTGATGGCTACACCTTC. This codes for CASSLGGGDGDGYTF.

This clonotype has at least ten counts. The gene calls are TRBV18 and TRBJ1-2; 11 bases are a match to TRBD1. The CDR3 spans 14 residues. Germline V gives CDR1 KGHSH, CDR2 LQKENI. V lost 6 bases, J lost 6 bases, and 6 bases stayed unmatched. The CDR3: CASSEDRGQDGYTF. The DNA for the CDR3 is TGTGCCAGCTCGGAGGACAGGGGGCAGGATGGCTACACCTTC.

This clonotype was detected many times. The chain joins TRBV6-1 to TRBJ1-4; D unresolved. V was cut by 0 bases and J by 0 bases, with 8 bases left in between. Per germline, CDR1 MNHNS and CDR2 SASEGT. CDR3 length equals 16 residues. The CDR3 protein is CASSEAIIATNEKLFF. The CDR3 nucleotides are TGTGCCAGCAGTGAAGCGATCATTGCAACTAATGAAAAACTGTTTTTT.

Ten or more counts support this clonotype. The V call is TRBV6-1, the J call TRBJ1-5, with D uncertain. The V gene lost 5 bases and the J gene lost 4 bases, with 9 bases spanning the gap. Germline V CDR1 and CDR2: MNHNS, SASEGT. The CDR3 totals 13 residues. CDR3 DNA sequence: TGTGCCAGCAGTCTAAGCGTGAATCAGCCCCAGCATTTT. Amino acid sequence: CASSLSVNQPQHF.

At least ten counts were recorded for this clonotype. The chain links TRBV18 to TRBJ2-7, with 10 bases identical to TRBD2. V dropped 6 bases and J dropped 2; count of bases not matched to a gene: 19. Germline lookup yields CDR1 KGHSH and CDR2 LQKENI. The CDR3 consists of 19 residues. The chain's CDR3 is CASSLLRGLWLAGAYEQYF. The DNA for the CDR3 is TGTGCCAGCTCTCTTCTCAGGGGGCTTTGGCTAGCGGGAGCCTACGAGCAGTACTTC.

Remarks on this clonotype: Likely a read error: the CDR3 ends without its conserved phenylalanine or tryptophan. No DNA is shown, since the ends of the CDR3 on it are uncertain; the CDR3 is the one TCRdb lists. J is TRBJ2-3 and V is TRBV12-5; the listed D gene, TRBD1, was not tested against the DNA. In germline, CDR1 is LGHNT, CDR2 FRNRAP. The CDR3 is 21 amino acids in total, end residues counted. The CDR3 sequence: CASGLPVPVGATQTMSSSSGP.

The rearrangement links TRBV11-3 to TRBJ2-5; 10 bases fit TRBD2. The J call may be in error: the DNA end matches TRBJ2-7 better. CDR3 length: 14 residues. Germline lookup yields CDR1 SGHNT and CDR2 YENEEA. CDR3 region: CASSPGTSDYEQYF. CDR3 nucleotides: TGTGCCAGCAGTCCCGGGACTAGCGACTACGAGCAGTACTTC.

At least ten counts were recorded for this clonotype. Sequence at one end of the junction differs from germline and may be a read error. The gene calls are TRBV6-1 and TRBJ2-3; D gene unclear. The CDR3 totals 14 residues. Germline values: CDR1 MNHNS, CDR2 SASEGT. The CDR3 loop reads CASTEAVFADTQYF. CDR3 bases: TGTGCCAGCACTGAAGCCGTTTTTGCAGATACGCAGTATTTT.

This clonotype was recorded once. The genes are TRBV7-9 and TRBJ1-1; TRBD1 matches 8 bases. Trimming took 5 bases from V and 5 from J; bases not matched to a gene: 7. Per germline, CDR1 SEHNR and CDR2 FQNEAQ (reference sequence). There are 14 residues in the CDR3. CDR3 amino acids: CASSPDRVWTEAFF. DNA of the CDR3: TGTGCCAGCAGCCCGGACAGGGTATGGACTGAAGCTTTCTTT.

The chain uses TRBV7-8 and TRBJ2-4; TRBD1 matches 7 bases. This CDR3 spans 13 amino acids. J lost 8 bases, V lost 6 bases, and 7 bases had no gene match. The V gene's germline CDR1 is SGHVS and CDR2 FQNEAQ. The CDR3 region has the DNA TGTGCCAGCAGTTCAATCACAGGGGACATTCAGTACTTC. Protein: CASSSITGDIQYF.

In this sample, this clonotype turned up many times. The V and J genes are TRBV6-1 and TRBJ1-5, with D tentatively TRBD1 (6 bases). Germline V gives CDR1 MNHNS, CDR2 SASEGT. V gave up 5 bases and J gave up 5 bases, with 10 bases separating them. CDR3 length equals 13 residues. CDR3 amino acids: CASSNYRDQPQHF. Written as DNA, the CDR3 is TGTGCCAGCAGTAATTACAGGGATCAGCCCCAGCATTTT.

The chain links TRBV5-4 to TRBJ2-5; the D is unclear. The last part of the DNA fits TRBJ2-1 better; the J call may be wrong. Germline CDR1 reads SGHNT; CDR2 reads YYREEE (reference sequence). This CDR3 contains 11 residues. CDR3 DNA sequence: TGTGCCAGCAGCTTGGCGCATGAGCAGTTCTTC. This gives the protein CASSLAHEQFF.

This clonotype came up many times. The CDR3 protein is CASRRQGWGTEAFF. CDR3 in DNA: TGTGCCAGCAGGAGGCAGGGTTGGGGCACTGAAGCTTTCTTT. This chain links TRBV6-1 with TRBJ1-1; tentative D call: TRBD1 (5 bases). V was clipped by 6 bases and J by 4 bases, with 15 bases between them. CDR1 and CDR2 from the germline V gene are MNHNS and SASEGT. The CDR3 contains 14 residues.

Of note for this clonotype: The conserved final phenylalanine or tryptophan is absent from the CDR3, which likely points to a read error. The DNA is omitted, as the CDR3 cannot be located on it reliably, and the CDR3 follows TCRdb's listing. The CDR3 is CASSLRGVLDGYTFGS. V is TRBV5-1 and J is TRBJ2-7; the D call TRBD1 from the table was never checked on the DNA. Germline CDR1 is SGHRS and CDR2 is YFSETQ. The CDR3 spans 16 residues, counting both ends.

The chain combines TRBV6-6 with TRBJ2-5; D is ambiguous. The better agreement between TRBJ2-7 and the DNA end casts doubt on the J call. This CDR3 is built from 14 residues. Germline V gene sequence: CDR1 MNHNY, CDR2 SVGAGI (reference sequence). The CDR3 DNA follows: TGTGCCAGCAGTTACTCGGACGATAACTACGAGCAGTACTTC. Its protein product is CASSYSDDNYEQYF.

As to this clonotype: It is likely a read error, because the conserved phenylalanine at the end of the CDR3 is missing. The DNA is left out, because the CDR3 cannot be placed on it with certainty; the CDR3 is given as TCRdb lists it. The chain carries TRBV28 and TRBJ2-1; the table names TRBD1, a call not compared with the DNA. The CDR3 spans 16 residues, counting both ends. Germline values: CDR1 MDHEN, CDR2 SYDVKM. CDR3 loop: CASSKTVALRLWYFGS.

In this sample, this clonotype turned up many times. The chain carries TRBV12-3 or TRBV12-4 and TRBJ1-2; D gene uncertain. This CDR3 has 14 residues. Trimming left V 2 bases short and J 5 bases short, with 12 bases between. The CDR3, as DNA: TGTGCCAGCAGTTTAATCCCGCCTGGGTATGGCTACACCTTC. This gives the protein CASSLIPPGYGYTF.

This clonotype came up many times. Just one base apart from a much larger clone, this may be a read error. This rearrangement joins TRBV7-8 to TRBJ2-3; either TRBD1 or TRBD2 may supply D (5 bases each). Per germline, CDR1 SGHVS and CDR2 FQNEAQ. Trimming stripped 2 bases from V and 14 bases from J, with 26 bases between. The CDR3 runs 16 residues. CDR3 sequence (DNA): TGTGCCAGCAGCTTAAACCCGGGGACGAACACCGGGGAGCTGTATTTT. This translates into CASSLNPGTNTGELYF.

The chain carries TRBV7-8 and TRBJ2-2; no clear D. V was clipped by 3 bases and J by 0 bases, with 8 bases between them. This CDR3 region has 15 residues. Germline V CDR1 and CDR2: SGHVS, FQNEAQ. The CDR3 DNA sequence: TGTGCCAGCAGCTTTCGACTGCCGAACACCGGGGAGCTGTTTTTT. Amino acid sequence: CASSFRLPNTGELFF.

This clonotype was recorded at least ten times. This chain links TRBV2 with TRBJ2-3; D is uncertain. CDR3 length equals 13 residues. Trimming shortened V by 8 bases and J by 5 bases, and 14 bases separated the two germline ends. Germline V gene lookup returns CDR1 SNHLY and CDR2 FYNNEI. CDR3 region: CASCWEDGDTQYF. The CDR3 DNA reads TGTGCCAGCTGTTGGGAAGACGGAGATACGCAGTATTTT.

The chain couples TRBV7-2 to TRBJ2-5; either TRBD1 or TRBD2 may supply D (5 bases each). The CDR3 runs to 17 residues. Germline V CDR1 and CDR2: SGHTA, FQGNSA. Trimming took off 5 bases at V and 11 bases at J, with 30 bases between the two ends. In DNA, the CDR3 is TGTGCCAGCAGCCCAGGGCGGGTTGGGACGCTACGTCTGGAGCAGTACTTC. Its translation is CASSPGRVGTLRLEQYF. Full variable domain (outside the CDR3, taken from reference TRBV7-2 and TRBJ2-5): GAGVSQSPSNKVTEKGKDVELRCDPISGHTALYWYRQSLGQGLEFLIYFQGNSAPDKSGLPSDRFSAERTGGSVSTLTIQRTQQEDSAVYLCASSPGRVGTLRLEQYFGPGTRLLVL.

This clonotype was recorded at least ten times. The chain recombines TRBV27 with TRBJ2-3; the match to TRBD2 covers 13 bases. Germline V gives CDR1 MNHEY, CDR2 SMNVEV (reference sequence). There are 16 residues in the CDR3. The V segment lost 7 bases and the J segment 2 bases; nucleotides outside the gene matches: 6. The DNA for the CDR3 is TGTGCCAGCACCCGACTAGCGGGGGGTCACACAGATACGCAGTATTTT. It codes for CASTRLAGGHTDTQYF.

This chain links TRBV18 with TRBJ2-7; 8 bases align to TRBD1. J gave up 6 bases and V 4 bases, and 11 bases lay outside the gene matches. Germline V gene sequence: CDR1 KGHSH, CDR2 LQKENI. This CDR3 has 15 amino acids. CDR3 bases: TGTGCCAGCTCACAACAGGGGGTAGACCTCGGCGAGCAGTACTTC. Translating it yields CASSQQGVDLGEQYF.

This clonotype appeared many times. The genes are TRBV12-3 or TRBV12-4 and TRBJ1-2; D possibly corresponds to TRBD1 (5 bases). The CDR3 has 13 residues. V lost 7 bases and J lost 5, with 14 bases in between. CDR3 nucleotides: TGTGCCAGCACCCCGACAGCACCATATGGCTACACCTTC. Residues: CASTPTAPYGYTF.

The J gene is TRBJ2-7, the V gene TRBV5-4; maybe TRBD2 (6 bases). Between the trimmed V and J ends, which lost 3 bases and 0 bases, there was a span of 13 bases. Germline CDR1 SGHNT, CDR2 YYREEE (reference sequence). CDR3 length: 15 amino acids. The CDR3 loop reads CASSSGVATSYEQYF. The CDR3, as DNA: TGTGCCAGCAGCTCGGGGGTGGCAACCTCCTACGAGCAGTACTTC.

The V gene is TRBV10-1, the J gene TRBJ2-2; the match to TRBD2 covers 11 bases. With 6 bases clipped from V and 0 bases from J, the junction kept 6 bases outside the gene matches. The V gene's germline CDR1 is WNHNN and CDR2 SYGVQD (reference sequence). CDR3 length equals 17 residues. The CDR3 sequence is CASRALGLAANTGELFF. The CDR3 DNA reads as TGCGCCAGCAGAGCTTTGGGACTAGCGGCGAACACCGGGGAGCTGTTTTTT.

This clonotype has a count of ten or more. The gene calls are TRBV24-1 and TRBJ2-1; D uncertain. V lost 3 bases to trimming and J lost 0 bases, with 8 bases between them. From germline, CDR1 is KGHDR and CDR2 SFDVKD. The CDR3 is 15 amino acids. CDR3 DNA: TGTGCCACCAGTGATCAAAAGAGCTCCTACAATGAGCAGTTCTTC. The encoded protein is CATSDQKSSYNEQFF.

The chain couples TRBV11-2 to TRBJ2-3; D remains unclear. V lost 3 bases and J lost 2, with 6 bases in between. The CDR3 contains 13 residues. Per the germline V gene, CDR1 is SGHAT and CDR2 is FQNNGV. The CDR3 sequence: CASSFLNTDTQYF. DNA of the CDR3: TGTGCCAGCAGCTTCCTTAACACAGATACGCAGTATTTT. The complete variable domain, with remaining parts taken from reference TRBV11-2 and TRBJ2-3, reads EAGVAQSPRYKIIEKRQSVAFWCNPISGHATLYWYQQILGQGPKLLIQFQNNGVVDDSQLPKDRFSAERLKGVDSTLKIQPAKLEDSAVYLCASSFLNTDTQYFGPGTRLTVL.

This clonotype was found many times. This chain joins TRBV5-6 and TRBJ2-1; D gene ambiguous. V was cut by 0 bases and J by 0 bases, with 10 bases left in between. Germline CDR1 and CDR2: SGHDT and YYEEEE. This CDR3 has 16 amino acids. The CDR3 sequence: CASSLVALSSYNEQFF. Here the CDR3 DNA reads TGTGCCAGCAGCTTGGTTGCCCTGAGCTCCTACAATGAGCAGTTCTTC.

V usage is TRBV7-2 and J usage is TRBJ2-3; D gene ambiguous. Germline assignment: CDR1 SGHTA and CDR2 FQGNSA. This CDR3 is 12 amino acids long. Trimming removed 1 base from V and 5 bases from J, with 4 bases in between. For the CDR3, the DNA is TGTGCCAGCAGCTTAGGGAGAGATACGCAGTATTTT. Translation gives CASSLGRDTQYF.

Here the CDR3 reads CASSSSGMRGEQYF. The CDR3 bases are TGTGCCAGCAGCTCCAGCGGGATGCGAGGCGAGCAGTACTTC. V gene TRBV7-6 combines with J gene TRBJ2-6; 7 bases are shared with TRBD2. The DNA end lines up better with TRBJ2-7; the J call may be wrong. Germline CDR1 reads SGHVS; CDR2 reads FNYEAQ. The CDR3 is 14 amino acids.

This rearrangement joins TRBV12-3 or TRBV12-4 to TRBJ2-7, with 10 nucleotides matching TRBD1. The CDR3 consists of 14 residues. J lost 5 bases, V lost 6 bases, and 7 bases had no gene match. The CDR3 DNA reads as TGTGCCAGCAGGCTCGGGACAGGGGTCCACGAGCAGTACTTC. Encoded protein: CASRLGTGVHEQYF.